The rows below give T cell receptor beta chains drawn from one sample of a study of cytomegalovirus exposure and HLA in healthy donors. Libraries were prepared by immunoSEQ multiplex PCR; TCRdb keeps only in-frame clonotypes and omits some of them. Among 130,000 to 150,000 clones listed, roughly 80% were seen once. The specimen sequenced was PBMCs. The origin of the receptors is a man aged 40-49 years in good health and CMV-seronegative. The CDR3 runs from the conserved cysteine through the conserved F or W. D genes are given only for firm matches. Clone size is stated in some rows and not others, as once, few, many or a class when expanded.

v_gene	abundance	j_gene	d_gene	CDR3aa	CDR3nt
TRBV5-6	.	TRBJ1-2	.	CASSSDRENVYGYTF	TGTGCCAGCAGCAGTGATCGGGAGAACGTCTATGGCTACACCTTC
TRBV29-1	.	TRBJ1-4	TRBD1	CSVDRTGSNEKLFF	TGCAGCGTTGATCGGACAGGGTCGAATGAAAAACTGTTTTTT
TRBV19	few	TRBJ2-7	.	CASSPRDTHYEQYF	TGTGCCAGTAGCCCGAGGGACACGCACTACGAGCAGTACTTC
TRBV7-9	.	TRBJ1-2	.	CASSLDSGQGYTF	TGTGCCAGCAGCTTAGATTCGGGACAAGGCTACACCTTC
TRBV28	.	TRBJ1-3	TRBD1	CASSSTGGGDTIYF	TGTGCCAGCAGTTCCACAGGGGGAGGGGACACCATATATTTT
TRBV2	once	TRBJ2-6	.	CASTSTRVSGANVLTF	TGTGCCAGCACCTCCACGCGGGTCTCTGGGGCCAACGTCCTGACTTTC
TRBV11-2	few	TRBJ2-6	.	CASSPVSSGANVLTF	TGTGCCAGCAGCCCTGTCAGCTCTGGGGCCAACGTCCTGACTTTC
TRBV27	.	TRBJ2-7	TRBD1	CASSLRPPGQGVFKKYF	TGTGCCAGCAGTTTAAGGCCGCCGGGACAGGGCGTTTTCAAGAAGTACTTC
TRBV19	.	TRBJ1-5	TRBD1	CASNIQGAFNQPQHF	TGTGCCAGTAACATACAGGGGGCTTTCAATCAGCCCCAGCATTTT
TRBV6-1	.	TRBJ2-2	.	CASSGLRTANTGELFF	TGTGCCAGCAGTGGACTGAGGACAGCGAACACCGGGGAGCTGTTTTTT
TRBV4-1	.	TRBJ2-1	TRBD2	CASSPPGLAVNEQFF	TGCGCCAGCAGCCCCCCGGGACTAGCAGTCAATGAGCAGTTCTTC
TRBV4-1	few	TRBJ1-5	TRBD1	CASSPRLQGSRQPQHF	TGCGCCAGCAGCCCAAGATTACAGGGGAGTAGACAGCCCCAGCATTTT
TRBV5-6	.	TRBJ2-1	.	CASSSKQPGYNEQFF	TGTGCCAGCAGCTCGAAACAACCAGGATACAATGAGCAGTTCTTC
TRBV28	.	TRBJ2-4	TRBD1	CASSFIGTGVKNIQYF	TGTGCCAGCAGTTTTATCGGGACAGGGGTCAAAAACATTCAGTACTTC
TRBV5-1	.	TRBJ2-6	.	CASSRAFTGNSGANVLTF	TGCGCCAGCAGCCGGGCGTTTACGGGGAACTCTGGGGCCAACGTCCTGACTTTC
TRBV15	.	TRBJ1-5	.	CATSLQVGRRSFYQPQHF	TGTGCCACCAGCCTCCAGGTGGGGAGACGGAGCTTTTATCAGCCCCAGCATTTT
TRBV21-1	.	TRBJ1-1	.	CASSRSRTGKTEDTEAFF	TGTGCCAGCAGCCGATCACGCACGGGGAAAACCGAGGACACTGAAGCTTTCTTT
TRBV5-4	.	TRBJ2-7	.	CASSLTGSSYEQYF	TGTGCCAGCAGCTTGACAGGGAGCTCCTACGAGCAGTACTTC
TRBV5-6	.	TRBJ1-1	TRBD1	CASSLGPGQGVNTEAFF	TGTGCCAGCAGCTTGGGACCGGGACAGGGAGTGAACACTGAAGCTTTCTTT
TRBV6-5	few	TRBJ1-3	.	CASSPQLSSGNTIYF	TGTGCCAGCAGCCCACAGCTGAGCTCTGGAAACACCATATATTTT
TRBV2	.	TRBJ2-5	.	CASSYWGEQETQYF	TGTGCCAGCAGTTACTGGGGGGAACAAGAGACCCAGTACTTC
TRBV7-3	.	TRBJ1-1	.	CASSLTTAGGITEAFF	TGTGCCAGCAGCTTAACGACCGCAGGAGGGATCACTGAAGCTTTCTTT
TRBV2	.	TRBJ1-5	.	CASSEVGGSNQPQHF	TGTGCCAGCAGTGAAGTGGGAGGGAGCAATCAGCCCCAGCATTTT
TRBV6-5	.	TRBJ1-4	.	CASSYSGGAEKLFF	TGTGCCAGCAGTTACTCAGGAGGGGCTGAAAAACTGTTTTTT
TRBV12-5	.	TRBJ2-1	TRBD2	CASGSPGGGNEQFF	TGTGCTAGTGGCTCCCCGGGGGGGGGCAATGAGCAGTTCTTC
TRBV27	.	TRBJ1-5	.	CASSPTADTSNQPQHF	TGTGCCAGCAGTCCAACCGCGGACACTTCCAATCAGCCCCAGCATTTT